These 6 T cell receptor beta chains were sequenced from one sample in a study of tumor and adjacent non-tumor tissue in lung cancer. The template was RNA from unsorted bulk tissue. Three rounds of nested PCR, following a modified ARM-PCR protocol, produced the TCRbeta library. TCRdb independently ran MiXCR on the multiplex PCR reads; one entry per CDR3 protein. Of more than 90,000 distinct CDR3 sequences listed, about 70% are singletons. Sample: lung tumor tissue. The receptors here all came from a man aged 60 to 75 with non-small cell lung cancer.

This clonotype was recorded at least ten times. The V and J genes are TRBV18 and TRBJ2-1; tentatively, D is TRBD2 (6 bases). Trimming cost V 4 bases and J 4 bases, with 8 bases left between them. Germline CDR1 and CDR2: KGHSH and LQKENI. CDR3 length: 13 amino acids. Here the CDR3 DNA reads TGTGCCAGCTCACTCGGGGGATACAATGAGCAGTTCTTC. The encoded protein is CASSLGGYNEQFF.

This clonotype was observed at least ten times. The V call is TRBV28, the J call TRBJ1-5; 7 nucleotides agree with TRBD1. The trim removed 5 bases at V and 0 bases at J, leaving 4 bases unmatched. This CDR3 contains 15 residues. Germline loops: CDR1 MDHEN, CDR2 SYDVKM. The DNA of the CDR3 is TGTGCCAGCAGTGAACCAGGGGGTAGCAATCAGCCCCAGCATTTT. Protein: CASSEPGGSNQPQHF.

This clonotype has a count of ten or more. The chain recombines TRBV30 with TRBJ2-1, with D possibly being TRBD2 (6 bases). The CDR3 runs 14 residues. The germline V and J ends were trimmed by 5 bases and 7 bases, with 18 bases remaining between them. CDR1 and CDR2 (germline): GTSNPN, SVGIG (reference sequence). Written as DNA, the CDR3 is TGTGCCTGGGGAGGGCTCGGGAGAGCAAATGAGCAGTTCTTC. Translated, it gives CAWGGLGRANEQFF.

Note on this clonotype: This CDR3 is missing its conserved last phenylalanine or tryptophan, likely due to a read error. The V gene is TRBV7-8, the J gene TRBJ2-5; 10 bases match TRBD1. The CDR3 spans 19 residues. Germline values: CDR1 SGHVS, CDR2 FQNEAQ. CDR3 sequence (DNA): TGTGCCATCAGCTTAGCCCCTTCCGGGACAGGGGTGATCCAAGAGACCCAGTACTCC. It encodes CAISLAPSGTGVIQETQYS.

This clonotype was detected ten times or more. The rearrangement links TRBV4-2 to TRBJ1-6, with D possibly TRBD1 on 5 matching bases. Looked up from germline, CDR1 is LGHNA and CDR2 is YNFKEQ. V lost 4 bases and J 10 bases, leaving 20 bases between the germline ends. The CDR3 totals 16 residues. The DNA for the CDR3 is TGTGCCAGCAGCCCTCCTGGGACCAAAGTAGTCTCACCCCTCCACTTT. This translates into CASSPPGTKVVSPLHF.

Remarks on this clonotype: Germline and junction disagree at one end, which may indicate a read error. V gene TRBV12-3 or TRBV12-4 combines with J gene TRBJ2-3; no definite D call. The CDR3 consists of 12 residues. The CDR3 region is CASTKCTDTQYF. In DNA form, the CDR3 reads TGTGCCAGTACGAAATGCACAGATACTCAGTATTTT.